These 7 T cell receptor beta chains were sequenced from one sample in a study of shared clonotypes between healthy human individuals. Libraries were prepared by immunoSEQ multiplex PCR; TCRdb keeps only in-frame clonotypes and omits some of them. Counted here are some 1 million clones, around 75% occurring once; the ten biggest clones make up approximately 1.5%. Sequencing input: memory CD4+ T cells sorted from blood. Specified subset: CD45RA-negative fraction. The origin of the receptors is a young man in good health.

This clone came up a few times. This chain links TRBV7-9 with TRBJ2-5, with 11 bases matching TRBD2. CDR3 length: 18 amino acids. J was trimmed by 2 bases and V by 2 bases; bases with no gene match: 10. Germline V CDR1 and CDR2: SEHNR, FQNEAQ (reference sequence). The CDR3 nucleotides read TGTGCCAGCAGCTTAAAAATTGCTAGCGGGGGGCAACAAGAGACCCAGTACTTC. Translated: CASSLKIASGGQQETQYF.

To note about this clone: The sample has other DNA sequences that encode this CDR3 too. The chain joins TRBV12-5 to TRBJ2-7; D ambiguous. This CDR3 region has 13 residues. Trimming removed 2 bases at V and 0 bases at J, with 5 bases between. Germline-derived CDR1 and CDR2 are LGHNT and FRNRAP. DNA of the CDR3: TGTGCTAGTGGTTTGAGCAGCTCCTACGAGCAGTACTTC. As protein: CASGLSSSYEQYF.

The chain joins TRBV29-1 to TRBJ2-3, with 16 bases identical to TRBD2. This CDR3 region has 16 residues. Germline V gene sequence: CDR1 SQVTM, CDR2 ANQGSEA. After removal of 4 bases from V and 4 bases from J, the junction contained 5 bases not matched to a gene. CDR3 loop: CSVAGTSGRAPDTQYF. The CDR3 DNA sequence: TGCAGCGTTGCGGGGACTAGCGGGAGGGCCCCAGATACGCAGTATTTT.

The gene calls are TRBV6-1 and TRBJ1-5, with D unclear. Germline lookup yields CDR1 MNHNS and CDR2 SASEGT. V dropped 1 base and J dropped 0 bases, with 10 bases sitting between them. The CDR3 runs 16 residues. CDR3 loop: CASSEVHSFSNQPQHF. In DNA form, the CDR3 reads TGTGCCAGCAGTGAAGTCCATTCCTTTAGCAATCAGCCCCAGCATTTT.

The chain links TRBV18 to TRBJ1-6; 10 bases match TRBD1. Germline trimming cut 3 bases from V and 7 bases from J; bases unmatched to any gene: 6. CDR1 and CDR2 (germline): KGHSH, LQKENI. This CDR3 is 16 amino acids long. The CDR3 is CASSPSRDRGNSPLHF. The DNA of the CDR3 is TGTGCCAGCTCACCGAGTAGGGACAGGGGAAATTCACCCCTCCACTTT.

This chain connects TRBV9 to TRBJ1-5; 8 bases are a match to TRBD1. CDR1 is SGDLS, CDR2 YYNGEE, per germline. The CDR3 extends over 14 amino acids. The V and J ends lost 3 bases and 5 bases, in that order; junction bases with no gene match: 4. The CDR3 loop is CASSAQGADQPQHF. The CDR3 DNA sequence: TGTGCCAGCAGCGCGCAGGGGGCCGATCAGCCCCAGCATTTT.

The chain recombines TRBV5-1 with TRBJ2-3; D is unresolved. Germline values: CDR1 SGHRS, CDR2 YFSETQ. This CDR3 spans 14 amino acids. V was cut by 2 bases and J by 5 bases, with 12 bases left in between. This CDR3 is CASSFSGQQDTQYF. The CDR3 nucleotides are TGCGCCAGCAGCTTCTCCGGCCAGCAAGATACGCAGTATTTT.